The sequence of this T cell receptor (beta chain) was determined in a study of blood T cell repertoires in COVID-19. CDR1 and CDR2 (germline): MGHRA, YSYEKL. Trimming shortened V by 2 bases and J by 2 bases, and 10 bases separated the two germline ends. The CDR3 has 14 amino acids. TCRdb's table, derived via immunoSEQ multiplex PCR, lists solely in-frame clones and lacks some. The sample holds roughly 96,000 clones, more than 75% seen once. This sequence was found in a man aged 80 or over with acute or convalescent COVID-19. This sequence joins TRBV4-1 and TRBJ2-7; D ambiguous. Sequenced input: peripheral blood. The CDR3 sequence is CASSQQVVPYEQYF. CDR3 DNA: TGCGCCAGCAGCCAACAGGTAGTTCCCTACGAGCAGTACTTC.